This passage covers 22 T cell receptor beta chains from one sample sequenced in a study of response to subunit inactivated influenza vaccine. TCRdb redid the calling of the RT-PCR reads with MiXCR, one entry per CDR3 protein. The sample shows roughly 700,000 distinct CDR3 sequences, around 14% of them seen only once. The material was PBMCs from blood, obtained 14 days before vaccination. All receptors derive from a man aged 50-60 years who received an inactivated influenza vaccine.

This clonotype was counted between two and nine times. V gene TRBV5-1 combines with J gene TRBJ2-3; 8 positions match TRBD1. The junction had 2 bases not matched to a gene; V was cut back by 1 base and J by 7 bases. Germline assignment: CDR1 SGHRS and CDR2 YFSETQ. The CDR3 runs 13 residues. CDR3: CASSLTGGYTQYF. For the CDR3, the DNA is TGCGCCAGCAGCTTGACAGGGGGTTATACGCAGTATTTT.

The chain links TRBV7-8 to TRBJ1-5, with TRBD1 as a possible D gene (5 bases). The germline CDR1 and CDR2 sequences are SGHVS and FQNEAQ. The CDR3 is 16 amino acids. The V gene lost 0 bases and the J gene lost 4 bases, with 13 bases spanning the gap. CDR3 in amino acids: CASSLAGNWGNQPQHF. CDR3 in DNA: TGTGCCAGCAGCTTAGCCGGAAACTGGGGGAATCAGCCCCAGCATTTT.

This clonotype was observed many times. This chain links TRBV10-3 with TRBJ2-7; D remains unclear. This CDR3 spans 14 amino acids. CDR1 and CDR2 from the germline V gene are ENHRY and SYGVKD. With 0 bases removed from V and 0 bases from J, the gap between germline ends came to 6 bases. The CDR3 reads CAISESDTSYEQYF. As DNA, the CDR3 is TGTGCCATCAGTGAGTCCGACACCTCCTACGAGCAGTACTTC.

This clonotype was observed a few times. The chain has TRBV12-3 or TRBV12-4 and TRBJ1-5, with D unclear. The CDR3 covers 14 residues. Between the trimmed V and J ends, which lost 3 bases and 4 bases, there was a span of 10 bases. CDR3 loop: CASSFNGMNQPQHF. For the CDR3, the DNA is TGTGCCAGCAGTTTCAACGGAATGAATCAGCCCCAGCATTTT.

In its sample, this clonotype was seen many times. The V call is TRBV6-6, the J call TRBJ2-5, with no clear D. V was clipped by 3 bases and J by 0 bases, with 8 bases between them. The CDR3 sequence is 14 residues long. CDR1 is MNHNY, CDR2 SVGAGI, per germline (reference sequence). The CDR3 DNA is TGTGCCAGCAGTTATAGCTCAAACCAAGAGACCCAGTACTTC. It encodes CASSYSSNQETQYF.

The V call is TRBV27, the J call TRBJ2-3; D gene uncertain. The germline V gene encodes CDR1 MNHEY and CDR2 SMNVEV (reference sequence). There are 12 residues in the CDR3. V was trimmed by 5 bases and J by 7 bases, leaving 10 bases between them. CDR3 in amino acids: CASSPNTNTQYF. As DNA, the CDR3 is TGTGCCAGCAGTCCGAATACAAATACGCAGTATTTT.

The rearrangement links TRBV3-1 to TRBJ1-1; maybe TRBD1 (6 bases). This CDR3 has 14 amino acids. V dropped 4 bases and J dropped 1 base, with 10 bases sitting between them. The germline V gene has CDR1 LGHDT and CDR2 YNNKEL (reference sequence). In DNA form, the CDR3 reads TGTGCCAGCAGCCGCCCGGGACAGAACACTGAAGCTTTCTTT. Residues: CASSRPGQNTEAFF. The full variable domain, in which reference TRBV3-1 and TRBJ1-1 provide the parts outside the CDR3, is DTAVSQTPKYLVTQMGNDKSIKCEQNLGHDTMYWYKQDSKKFLKIMFSYNNKELIINETVPNRFSPKSPDKAHLNLHINSLELGDSAVYFCASSRPGQNTEAFFGQGTRLTVV.

In DNA form, the CDR3 reads TGTGCCAGCAGCTTAGCGGGGATGACCCAAGAGACCCAGTACTTC. Protein sequence: CASSLAGMTQETQYF. The J gene is TRBJ2-5, the V gene TRBV11-1; D uncertain. The V gene lost 0 bases and the J gene lost 1 base, with 9 bases spanning the gap. The CDR3 spans 15 residues. Germline V CDR1 and CDR2: SGHAT, FQDESV (reference sequence).

J is TRBJ2-3 and V is TRBV20-1; 10 nucleotides line up with TRBD2. CDR1 DFQATT and CDR2 SNEGSKA come from the germline V gene (reference sequence). V shed 6 bases, J shed 1 base, and the junction held 13 bases outside the gene matches. The CDR3 contains 17 residues. DNA of the CDR3: TGCAGTGCCCCTAGCGGGAGCCCCTGGTGGGGCACAGATACGCAGTATTTT. Its translation: CSAPSGSPWWGTDTQYF.

The genes are TRBV28 and TRBJ2-3; D is ambiguous. V was pared by 6 bases and J by 2 bases, with 9 bases between. CDR3 size: 13 residues. The germline V gene has CDR1 MDHEN and CDR2 SYDVKM. DNA of the CDR3: TGTGCCAGCAGCCGGAGAAACACAGATACGCAGTATTTT. Its translation: CASSRRNTDTQYF.

V usage is TRBV20-1 and J usage is TRBJ2-5; 11 nucleotides line up with TRBD1. Losses at the gene ends were 0 bases for V and 4 bases for J; bases not matched to a gene: 4. There are 15 residues in the CDR3. CDR1 and CDR2 (germline): DFQATT, SNEGSKA (reference sequence). The DNA for the CDR3 is TGCAGTGCTAGAGATGGACAGGGGGCTCGAGAGACCCAGTACTTC. This gives the protein CSARDGQGARETQYF.

This clonotype was seen only a few times. This chain connects TRBV11-2 to TRBJ2-7, with a weak D call TRBD2 (5 bases). V lost 3 bases, J lost 7 bases, and 16 bases lay in between. This CDR3 spans 14 amino acids. CDR1 is SGHAT, CDR2 FQNNGV, per germline. The CDR3 is CASSFERNLWEQYF. The CDR3 DNA follows: TGTGCCAGCAGCTTCGAGCGGAACCTCTGGGAGCAGTACTTC.

This clonotype was picked up a small number of times. The chain uses TRBV9 and TRBJ2-7, with TRBD2 as a possible D gene (5 bases). The V end was cut by 0 bases, the J end by 6 bases, with 10 bases between. The CDR3 has 13 amino acids. CDR1 is SGDLS and CDR2 is YYNGEE in the germline V gene. The CDR3 DNA sequence: TGTGCCAGCAGCGTAGTGCCGGGAAGCGAGCAGTACTTC. Amino acids: CASSVVPGSEQYF. Supplemented by reference TRBV9 and TRBJ2-7, the full variable domain reads DSGVTQTPKHLITATGQRVTLRCSPRSGDLSVYWYQQSLDQGLQFLIQYYNGEERAKGNILERFSAQQFPDLHSELNLSSLELGDSALYFCASSVVPGSEQYFGPGTRLTVT.

This clonotype has only a few counts. The J gene is TRBJ2-7, the V gene TRBV4-3; D is possibly TRBD1 or TRBD2 (5 bases each). The CDR3 totals 16 residues. Germline lookup yields CDR1 LGHNA and CDR2 YSLEER. Trimming cost V 4 bases and J 6 bases, with 22 bases left between them. Here the CDR3 DNA reads TGCGCCAGCAGCCGCAGCCCCGGGACGGAGTGGAGCGAGCAGTACTTC. This codes for CASSRSPGTEWSEQYF.

The chain is built from TRBV11-2 and TRBJ2-1; perhaps TRBD2 as D (5 bases). The CDR3 runs 12 residues. From germline, CDR1 is SGHAT and CDR2 FQNNGV. V was cut by 6 bases and J by 8 bases, with 11 bases left in between. DNA for the CDR3: TGTGCCAGCAGAGCTAGCTTCCATGAGCAGTTCTTC. Translating it yields CASRASFHEQFF.

The chain joins TRBV5-6 to TRBJ2-5; 7 bases fit TRBD2. V gave up 1 base and J gave up 7 bases; unmatched junction bases: 13. Germline V gives CDR1 SGHDT, CDR2 YYEEEE. The CDR3 spans 16 residues. The CDR3 region is CASSLRASVERGTQYF. The CDR3 DNA reads TGTGCCAGCAGCTTGAGGGCTAGCGTGGAGCGGGGGACCCAGTACTTC.

This chain connects TRBV6-2 or TRBV6-3 to TRBJ1-5, with D tentatively TRBD1 (5 bases). Germline lookup yields CDR1 MNHEY and CDR2 SVGEGT. This CDR3 region has 14 residues. V lost 4 bases, J lost 6 bases, and 13 bases lay in between. The chain's CDR3 is CASSLQGRGQPQHF. CDR3 nucleotide sequence: TGTGCCAGCAGTTTGCAGGGAAGGGGTCAGCCCCAGCATTTT.

This clonotype was detected only a few times. This sequence joins TRBV7-8 and TRBJ1-3; D unresolved. Germline V gene sequence: CDR1 SGHVS, CDR2 FQNEAQ. CDR3 size: 16 residues. V lost 5 bases and J 0 bases, leaving 14 bases between the germline ends. The CDR3 loop is CASSQTWANSGNTIYF. CDR3 nucleotides: TGTGCCAGCAGCCAGACATGGGCCAACTCTGGAAACACCATATATTTT.

This clonotype has more than one count but fewer than ten. The rearrangement links TRBV5-6 to TRBJ2-7; the match to TRBD1 covers 7 bases. The CDR3 runs 12 residues. V was pared by 6 bases and J by 6 bases, with 6 bases of the junction left unmatched. CDR1 SGHDT and CDR2 YYEEEE come from the germline V gene. The CDR3 sequence: CASTRQGPEQYF. The CDR3 bases are TGTGCCAGCACAAGACAGGGTCCCGAGCAGTACTTC. Complete variable domain (other parts from reference TRBV5-6 and TRBJ2-7): DAGVTQSPTHLIKTRGQQVTLRCSPKSGHDTVSWYQQALGQGPQFIFQYYEEEERQRGNFPDRFSGHQFPNYSSELNVNALLLGDSALYLCASTRQGPEQYFGPGTRLTVT.

The V call is TRBV27, the J call TRBJ1-1; D unclear. The CDR3 runs to 13 residues. V was pared by 7 bases and J by 6 bases, with 15 bases between. CDR1 is MNHEY, CDR2 SMNVEV, per germline (reference sequence). The CDR3 sequence: CASKVLTGSEAFF. Here the CDR3 DNA reads TGTGCCAGCAAGGTTCTTACGGGATCTGAAGCTTTCTTT.

This clonotype was counted once. The V and J genes are TRBV7-9 and TRBJ2-1; 8 bases map to TRBD2. Germline trimming cut 3 bases from V and 7 bases from J; bases unmatched to any gene: 11. Germline CDR1 is SEHNR and CDR2 is FQNEAQ (reference sequence). There are 16 residues in the CDR3. This chain's CDR3 is CASSFGTSALRNEQFF. The DNA for the CDR3 is TGTGCCAGCAGCTTCGGGACTAGTGCATTACGGAATGAGCAGTTCTTC.

This clonotype was counted a few times. This rearrangement joins TRBV15 to TRBJ2-1; the D is unclear. Germline CDR1 reads LNHNV; CDR2 reads YYDKDF (reference sequence). V was trimmed by 1 base and J by 10 bases, leaving 11 bases between them. The CDR3 extends over 13 amino acids. The CDR3 sequence is CATSRGTTAEQFF. In DNA, the CDR3 is TGTGCCACCAGCAGAGGTACTACAGCGGAGCAGTTCTTC.